This TCR beta chain was observed in a study of cytomegalovirus exposure and HLA in healthy donors. Background on the study: From HLA-typed donors, an early data release held around 85 million unique TCRs. Study-wide results and caveats: Analyses of presence and absence presupposed an approximately uniform sequencing depth across donors. A few V segments could not be told apart, such as TRBV6-2 and TRBV6-3, and were left out.

The V gene's germline CDR1 is LGHNA and CDR2 YNFKEQ. V was cut by 2 bases and J by 3 bases, with 11 bases left in between. CDR3 length: 15 residues. It was with 60 Vbeta and 13 Jbeta primers that the PCR ran. TCRdb's copy holds only in-frame clones and misses some; the assay was immunoSEQ multiplex PCR. This repertoire shows over 150,000 clones, more than 70% found once; its top ten account for around 1.5%. With respect to this clone: Its matching antigen is unknown.

This chain uses TRBV4-2 with TRBJ1-5, with D perhaps TRBD1 (6 bases). This TCR derives from a man in his fifties or sixties in good health and CMV-seronegative. The sequencing input was PBMCs. The CDR3 DNA is TGTGCCAGCAGCCAACCCGGACAGCCCAATCAGCCCCAGCATTTT. It translates to CASSQPGQPNQPQHF.